This T cell receptor beta chain appears in the sequencing data of a study of T-cell memory formation after mild COVID-19. Study-wide context: The two donors had largely donor-specific TCR clusters.

The V gene lost 5 bases and the J gene lost 7 bases, with 13 bases spanning the gap. The CDR3 is 13 residues long. Per the germline V gene, CDR1 is LGHDT and CDR2 is YNNKEL (reference sequence). TCRdb used MiXCR to reprocess the 5' RACE reads, holding one entry per CDR3 protein. Among 500,000 to 550,000 distinct CDR3 sequences listed, about a fifth were seen once. There are a few counts of this clonotype. The chain uses TRBV3-1 and TRBJ2-3, with TRBD2 as a possible D gene (5 bases). The sequence derives from an adult woman who had mild COVID-19 (a few samples of this study predate the infection). Cell type and time point are not known. Sequencing input: PBMCs or a T cell subset sorted from them (not recorded which). In DNA, the CDR3 is TGTGCCAGCAGCTCACCCTTGGACTATACGCAGTATTTT. Protein product: CASSSPLDYTQYF.